This T cell receptor (beta chain) was recorded in a study of T cell responses to AZD1222 COVID-19 vaccine. General observations from the study: Repertoire sampling was restricted to post-peak T cell response timepoints. White British donors predominated, females outnumbered males, and clonal diversity was possibly underestimated.

Comment on this clone: As yet, its antigen is unknown.

The analysis combined second doses at about 4 or about 12 weeks. The data were produced by immunoSEQ multiplex PCR, yet TCRdb's version contains in-frame clones alone and is incomplete. The profile shows some 150,000 clones, 75% to 95% of them singletons. The CDR3 contains 15 residues. The ends lost 4 bases at V and 5 bases at J; junction bases unmatched: 7. The germline CDR1 and CDR2 sequences are SGHDT and YYEEEE. The input for sequencing was peripheral blood, taken 28 days after the second AZD1222 dose. This chain uses TRBV5-6 with TRBJ1-1; 11 nucleotides match TRBD1. The TCR was taken from an adult who received the AZD1222 COVID-19 vaccine. The CDR3 region is CASSAGQGAGTEAFF. The CDR3 nucleotides read TGTGCCAGCAGCGCCGGACAGGGGGCCGGGACTGAAGCTTTCTTT.